This section outlines one T cell receptor beta chain sequence together with its context. The data were produced by immunoSEQ multiplex PCR, yet TCRdb's version contains in-frame clones alone and is incomplete. The sample has around 130,000 clones, more than 80% seen once. This specimen comes from a study of T cells in localized non-small cell lung cancer. CDR3 size: 13 residues. Germline CDR1 is ENHRY and CDR2 is SYGVKD. Trimming left V 8 bases short and J 0 bases short, with 8 bases between. The chain carries TRBV10-3 and TRBJ1-5, with D hard to call. The sequence was obtained from an older female donor with stage I lung adenocarcinoma. The sequenced sample was peripheral blood, obtained before any cancer treatment. CDR3 nucleotides: TGTGCCATCGGAATAAATAGCAATCAGCCCCAGCATTTT. Its translation: CAIGINSNQPQHF.